The rows below give T cell receptor beta chains drawn from one sample of a study of vaccination effects on CD4 cells after COVID-19. No antigen has been assigned to these receptors. Sequenced by immunoSEQ multiplex PCR; TCRdb stores in-frame clones only, minus some. Found here are about 50,000 clones, about 74% of them singletons; the top ten hold roughly 5.2%. The sample was CD4+ T cells from PBMCs cultured without peptide, taken after COVID-19 vaccination. These receptors were taken from a human donor who had a prior SARS-CoV-2 infection. Each CDR3 is given with its conserved first and last residue. The order of the fields is J gene, D gene, clone size, V gene, CDR3 DNA, CDR3 protein. The D gene is left open where the match is weak. Clone size, where shown, is once, few, many, or a class for clones that have expanded.

J gene: TRBJ1-4; D gene: .; clone size: .; V gene: TRBV5-1; CDR3 DNA: TGCGCCAGCCGGACCAGGGTTGGAGAAAAACTGTTTTTT; CDR3 protein: CASRTRVGEKLFF
J gene: TRBJ2-2; D gene: .; clone size: .; V gene: TRBV6-6; CDR3 DNA: TGTGCCAGCAGGATTTCGAACACCGGGGAGCTGTTTTTT; CDR3 protein: CASRISNTGELFF
J gene: TRBJ1-1; D gene: .; clone size: .; V gene: TRBV2; CDR3 DNA: TGTGCCAGCAGTGTAGTCGAGGAAGCTTTCTTT; CDR3 protein: CASSVVEEAFF
J gene: TRBJ2-1; D gene: .; clone size: few; V gene: TRBV7-9; CDR3 DNA: TGTGCCAGCACCCTAGGGGGGGCGGACAATGAGCAGTTCTTC; CDR3 protein: CASTLGGADNEQFF
J gene: TRBJ1-1; D gene: .; clone size: .; V gene: TRBV18; CDR3 DNA: TGTGCCAGCTCAAAGACAGAGAACACTGAAGCTTTCTTT; CDR3 protein: CASSKTENTEAFF
J gene: TRBJ2-3; D gene: .; clone size: .; V gene: TRBV5-1; CDR3 DNA: TGCGCCAGCAGCTTAGCAACAGAAGGAGATACGCAGTATTTT; CDR3 protein: CASSLATEGDTQYF
J gene: TRBJ2-5; D gene: TRBD2; clone size: .; V gene: TRBV7-9; CDR3 DNA: TGTGCCAGCAGTCCCAGGACTAGCCGAGAGACCCAGTACTTC; CDR3 protein: CASSPRTSRETQYF
J gene: TRBJ1-1; D gene: .; clone size: .; V gene: TRBV5-1; CDR3 DNA: TGCGCCAGCAGCGTCACATCGAACACTGAAGCTTTCTTT; CDR3 protein: CASSVTSNTEAFF
J gene: TRBJ1-4; D gene: TRBD1; clone size: once; V gene: TRBV24-1; CDR3 DNA: TGTGCCACCAGTGATCCCCGACAGGGGTCGAGTGAAAAACTGTTTTTT; CDR3 protein: CATSDPRQGSSEKLFF
J gene: TRBJ2-6; D gene: .; clone size: .; V gene: TRBV5-1; CDR3 DNA: TGCGCCAGCAGCTTGTTGGGGGGTGGGGCCAACGTCCTGACTTTC; CDR3 protein: CASSLLGGGANVLTF
J gene: TRBJ2-7; D gene: TRBD1; clone size: .; V gene: TRBV19; CDR3 DNA: TGTGCCAGTAGTAGGGACCGGGACAGCTACGAGCAGTACTTC; CDR3 protein: CASSRDRDSYEQYF
J gene: TRBJ1-1; D gene: .; clone size: .; V gene: TRBV5-1; CDR3 DNA: TGCGCCAGCAGCTTGGCGGGGGGGATGAACACTGAAGCTTTCTTT; CDR3 protein: CASSLAGGMNTEAFF
J gene: TRBJ2-7; D gene: .; clone size: .; V gene: TRBV5-1; CDR3 DNA: TGCGCCAGCAGCTTGGAACGCTACGAGCAGTACTTC; CDR3 protein: CASSLERYEQYF
J gene: TRBJ2-3; D gene: TRBD2; clone size: .; V gene: TRBV7-2; CDR3 DNA: TGTGCCAGCAGCGACGTTTGGGGACTAGCGGAGACCACAGATACGCAGTATTTT; CDR3 protein: CASSDVWGLAETTDTQYF
J gene: TRBJ1-1; D gene: TRBD1; clone size: .; V gene: TRBV5-1; CDR3 DNA: TGCGCCAGCAGCCCAATAACAGGGGCCGACACTGAAGCTTTCTTT; CDR3 protein: CASSPITGADTEAFF
J gene: TRBJ2-5; D gene: .; clone size: .; V gene: TRBV7-2; CDR3 DNA: TGTGCCAGCAGCTATAACCGGGACTCCCCCCAAGAGACCCAGTACTTC; CDR3 protein: CASSYNRDSPQETQYF
J gene: TRBJ1-1; D gene: .; clone size: .; V gene: TRBV30; CDR3 DNA: TGTGCCTGGAGTTTAAAGAGGGAAGCTTTCTTT; CDR3 protein: CAWSLKREAFF
J gene: TRBJ1-6; D gene: .; clone size: .; V gene: TRBV5-4; CDR3 DNA: TGTGCCAGCAGCTTGGCGGCCTTGGGGGGTAATTCACCCCTCCACTTT; CDR3 protein: CASSLAALGGNSPLHF
J gene: TRBJ1-2; D gene: TRBD1; clone size: .; V gene: TRBV5-1; CDR3 DNA: TGCGCCAGCAGCTTGGTAGGATTAGGACAGGCTGGCGGCTATGGCTACACCTTC; CDR3 protein: CASSLVGLGQAGGYGYTF
J gene: TRBJ1-1; D gene: .; clone size: .; V gene: TRBV12-3/TRBV12-4; CDR3 DNA: TGTGCCAGCAGTACGGGACTGAACACTGAAGCTTTCTTT; CDR3 protein: CASSTGLNTEAFF
J gene: TRBJ1-6; D gene: TRBD1; clone size: .; V gene: TRBV4-3; CDR3 DNA: TGCGCCAGCAGCCAACAGACAGGGGCCGAATATAATTCACCCCTCCACTTT; CDR3 protein: CASSQQTGAEYNSPLHF
J gene: TRBJ1-1; D gene: .; clone size: .; V gene: TRBV9; CDR3 DNA: TGTGCCAGCAGCGTAGTAATAAACACTGAAGCTTTCTTT; CDR3 protein: CASSVVINTEAFF
J gene: TRBJ1-5; D gene: .; clone size: .; V gene: TRBV5-8; CDR3 DNA: TGTGCCAGCAGCCTGTGGGGTGGTGATCAGCCCCAGCATTTT; CDR3 protein: CASSLWGGDQPQHF
J gene: TRBJ2-7; D gene: TRBD1; clone size: .; V gene: TRBV2; CDR3 DNA: TGTGCCATAGACAGGGGGCCCCTCTACGAGCAGTACTTC; CDR3 protein: CAIDRGPLYEQYF
J gene: TRBJ1-6; D gene: .; clone size: .; V gene: TRBV6-4; CDR3 DNA: TGTGCCAGCAGTGAAAGGGGCAGTCGGTCACCCCTCCACTTT; CDR3 protein: CASSERGSRSPLHF
J gene: TRBJ2-5; D gene: TRBD2; clone size: .; V gene: TRBV5-1; CDR3 DNA: TGCGCCAGCTTCTGGACTAGCGGGAGTCTGCAGGAGACCCAGTACTTC; CDR3 protein: CASFWTSGSLQETQYF
J gene: TRBJ2-1; D gene: .; clone size: .; V gene: TRBV2; CDR3 DNA: TGTGCCAGCCAGGGCGGGTCCTACAATGAGCAGTTCTTC; CDR3 protein: CASQGGSYNEQFF
J gene: TRBJ1-6; D gene: .; clone size: .; V gene: TRBV7-3; CDR3 DNA: TGTGCCAGCAGCTTATCGGGAGTTAATTCACCCCTCCACTTT; CDR3 protein: CASSLSGVNSPLHF
J gene: TRBJ1-6; D gene: .; clone size: .; V gene: TRBV5-1; CDR3 DNA: TGCGCCAGCACCGCAGACACGACCTATAATTCACCCCTCCACTTT; CDR3 protein: CASTADTTYNSPLHF
J gene: TRBJ2-3; D gene: .; clone size: .; V gene: TRBV6-6; CDR3 DNA: TGTGCCAGCAGCCGACCCCGACTAGGGCCGGCCACAGATACGCAGTATTTT; CDR3 protein: CASSRPRLGPATDTQYF
J gene: TRBJ2-1; D gene: TRBD1; clone size: .; V gene: TRBV5-1; CDR3 DNA: TGCGCCAGCAGCTTGGGGGACAGGTACAATGAGCAGTTCTTC; CDR3 protein: CASSLGDRYNEQFF
J gene: TRBJ2-1; D gene: .; clone size: once; V gene: TRBV5-1; CDR3 DNA: TGCGCCAGCAGCTTGGCCCCCACTTTCTATGAGCAGTTCTTC; CDR3 protein: CASSLAPTFYEQFF
J gene: TRBJ2-1; D gene: TRBD2; clone size: .; V gene: TRBV6-5; CDR3 DNA: TGTGCCAGCAGGTTTAGCGGGAGATTTCGTGAGCAGTTCTTC; CDR3 protein: CASRFSGRFREQFF
J gene: TRBJ1-6; D gene: .; clone size: .; V gene: TRBV19; CDR3 DNA: TGTGCCAGTAGTAGTGACTGGGAGAGCTCACCCCTCCACTTT; CDR3 protein: CASSSDWESSPLHF
J gene: TRBJ2-3; D gene: .; clone size: .; V gene: TRBV21-1; CDR3 DNA: TGTGCCAGCAGCAAAGGACTAGCGGGCCCTTTCACAGATACGCAGTATTTT; CDR3 protein: CASSKGLAGPFTDTQYF
J gene: TRBJ1-4; D gene: TRBD1; clone size: .; V gene: TRBV5-1; CDR3 DNA: TGCGCCAGCAGCGACGGGACAGGGGATGAAAAACTGTTTTTT; CDR3 protein: CASSDGTGDEKLFF
J gene: TRBJ1-3; D gene: TRBD1; clone size: .; V gene: TRBV6-5; CDR3 DNA: TGTGCCAGCAGGGGGACAGCTGGAAACACCATATATTTT; CDR3 protein: CASRGTAGNTIYF
J gene: TRBJ2-3; D gene: TRBD1; clone size: .; V gene: TRBV10-3; CDR3 DNA: TGTGCCATCAGTGGACGGGACAGGGGAACGGATACGCAGTATTTT; CDR3 protein: CAISGRDRGTDTQYF
J gene: TRBJ1-5; D gene: TRBD1; clone size: .; V gene: TRBV10-3; CDR3 DNA: TGTGCCAGCCAGACAGGGGGCGACCAGCCCCAGCATTTT; CDR3 protein: CASQTGGDQPQHF
J gene: TRBJ2-7; D gene: .; clone size: .; V gene: TRBV28; CDR3 DNA: TGTGCCAGCAGTTTTTTAGGGGAAACCTACGAGCAGTACTTC; CDR3 protein: CASSFLGETYEQYF
J gene: TRBJ1-2; D gene: TRBD1; clone size: few; V gene: TRBV7-9; CDR3 DNA: TGTGCCAGCAGCCCCCGCGGACAGGGGTCCTATGGCTACACCTTC; CDR3 protein: CASSPRGQGSYGYTF
J gene: TRBJ2-5; D gene: .; clone size: .; V gene: TRBV30; CDR3 DNA: TGTGCCTGGAGTGGTAGTAGTTCGGAGACCCAGTACTTC; CDR3 protein: CAWSGSSSETQYF
J gene: TRBJ2-1; D gene: .; clone size: .; V gene: TRBV6-5; CDR3 DNA: TGTGCCAGTGGGCGGGTCGGGGACCGCGAGCAGTTCTTC; CDR3 protein: CASGRVGDREQFF
J gene: TRBJ1-3; D gene: .; clone size: once; V gene: TRBV6-1; CDR3 DNA: TGTGCCAGCAGTGAAGCGCACTCAATTTATGGAAACACCATATATTTT; CDR3 protein: CASSEAHSIYGNTIYF
J gene: TRBJ2-7; D gene: TRBD2; clone size: .; V gene: TRBV11-2; CDR3 DNA: TGTGCCAGCAGCTTAGATCTACTAGCGGGGGGGTTAACCTACGAGCAGTACTTC; CDR3 protein: CASSLDLLAGGLTYEQYF
J gene: TRBJ2-2; D gene: TRBD2; clone size: .; V gene: TRBV5-1; CDR3 DNA: TGCGCCAGCAGCCACTACCCCCGCGGGAGGGCCTTCGGGGAGCTGTTTTTT; CDR3 protein: CASSHYPRGRAFGELFF
J gene: TRBJ2-6; D gene: TRBD1; clone size: .; V gene: TRBV14; CDR3 DNA: TGTGCCAGCAGCCAAGGGACAGGGCCGAGCTCTGGGGCCAACGTCCTGACTTTC; CDR3 protein: CASSQGTGPSSGANVLTF
J gene: TRBJ1-2; D gene: .; clone size: .; V gene: TRBV4-2; CDR3 DNA: TGTGCCAGCAGCCAAACAGGAGGAACGGATGGCTACACCTTC; CDR3 protein: CASSQTGGTDGYTF
J gene: TRBJ1-1; D gene: .; clone size: .; V gene: TRBV3-1/TRBV3-2; CDR3 DNA: TGTGCCAGCAGCCTGACCGGTTGGGGGGAAGCTTTCTTT; CDR3 protein: CASSLTGWGEAFF
J gene: TRBJ2-1; D gene: TRBD2; clone size: .; V gene: TRBV6-2/TRBV6-3; CDR3 DNA: TGTGCCAGCAGCCAAAGGACTAGCGGGAGTAGAAATGAGCAGTTCTTC; CDR3 protein: CASSQRTSGSRNEQFF
J gene: TRBJ2-1; D gene: .; clone size: .; V gene: TRBV5-6; CDR3 DNA: TGTGCCAGCAGCTTGGCCGGCACAGGGCGGAATGAGCAGTTCTTC; CDR3 protein: CASSLAGTGRNEQFF
J gene: TRBJ1-2; D gene: .; clone size: .; V gene: TRBV9; CDR3 DNA: TGTGCCAGCAGCGTAGGACGGGACTATGGCTACACCTTC; CDR3 protein: CASSVGRDYGYTF
J gene: TRBJ1-6; D gene: .; clone size: once; V gene: TRBV28; CDR3 DNA: TGTGCCAGCAGCCGGGATTATAATTCACCCCTCCACTTT; CDR3 protein: CASSRDYNSPLHF
J gene: TRBJ2-7; D gene: TRBD2; clone size: few; V gene: TRBV4-2; CDR3 DNA: TGTGCCAGCAGCCAAGGTCCCGGGACTAGCGGGCTCTACGAGCAGTACTTC; CDR3 protein: CASSQGPGTSGLYEQYF
J gene: TRBJ2-7; D gene: .; clone size: once; V gene: TRBV4-2; CDR3 DNA: TGTGCCAGCAGCCAGACGCAAGGCTACGAGCAGTACTTC; CDR3 protein: CASSQTQGYEQYF
J gene: TRBJ2-7; D gene: TRBD2; clone size: .; V gene: TRBV30; CDR3 DNA: TGTGCTTCTAGCGGGCTAAGCTCCTACGAGCAGTACTTC; CDR3 protein: CASSGLSSYEQYF
J gene: TRBJ1-4; D gene: .; clone size: .; V gene: TRBV18; CDR3 DNA: TGTGCCAGCTCACGGACGACAACTAATGAAAAACTGTTTTTT; CDR3 protein: CASSRTTTNEKLFF